Below are 32 T cell receptor beta chains sequenced from a single sample in a study of cytomegalovirus exposure and HLA in healthy donors. The study ran its PCR with 60 Vbeta and 13 Jbeta primers. Libraries were prepared by immunoSEQ multiplex PCR; TCRdb keeps only in-frame clonotypes and omits some of them. The sample contains around 110,000 clones, about 68% of which appear only once. Material: PBMCs. The receptors shown here come from a woman aged 40 to 55 in good health and CMV-seropositive.

The rearrangement joins TRBV25-1 to TRBJ2-1, with 8 bases aligning to TRBD1. The V gene's germline CDR1 is MGHDK and CDR2 SYGVNS. J was trimmed by 9 bases and V by 4 bases; bases with no gene match: 5. CDR3 length equals 13 residues. This chain's CDR3 is CASSVQGATEQFF. The CDR3 DNA follows: TGTGCCAGCAGTGTGCAGGGGGCGACTGAGCAGTTCTTC.

The chain carries TRBV7-2 and TRBJ2-7, with D unresolved. Germline-derived CDR1 and CDR2 are SGHTA and FQGNSA. The CDR3 contains 15 residues. Trimming took 4 bases from V and 3 from J, leaving 16 bases between them. CDR3 sequence (DNA): TGTGCCAGCAGCTACAATCAGGTTACCCTCTACGAGCAGTACTTC. This translates into CASSYNQVTLYEQYF.

The rearrangement joins TRBV7-9 to TRBJ2-5; a possible D gene is TRBD1 (6 bases). V dropped 1 base and J dropped 7 bases, with 16 bases sitting between them. The CDR3 contains 15 residues. Germline loops: CDR1 SEHNR, CDR2 FQNEAQ (reference sequence). CDR3 nucleotides: TGTGCCAGCAGCTTAGGAAGGACAGCCCTCGGGACCCAGTACTTC. As protein: CASSLGRTALGTQYF.

V usage is TRBV29-1 and J usage is TRBJ1-1; the D is unclear. CDR3 size: 11 residues. The V end was cut by 3 bases, the J end by 3 bases, with 5 bases between. CDR1 and CDR2 from the germline V gene are SQVTM and ANQGSEA. CDR3 in amino acids: CSVDADTEAFF. Written as DNA, the CDR3 is TGCAGCGTTGACGCGGACACTGAAGCTTTCTTT.

V gene TRBV11-2 combines with J gene TRBJ1-2; D ambiguous. Between the trimmed V and J ends, which lost 1 base and 4 bases, there was a span of 10 bases. This CDR3 is built from 14 residues. Germline V gene data show CDR1 as SGHAT and CDR2 as FQNNGV. The chain's CDR3 is CASSLGARGYGYTF. The CDR3 nucleotides read TGTGCCAGCAGCTTAGGGGCGCGGGGCTATGGCTACACCTTC. Looking up the rest from reference TRBV11-2 and TRBJ1-2 gives the full variable domain: EAGVAQSPRYKIIEKRQSVAFWCNPISGHATLYWYQQILGQGPKLLIQFQNNGVVDDSQLPKDRFSAERLKGVDSTLKIQPAKLEDSAVYLCASSLGARGYGYTFGSGTRLTVV.

This rearrangement joins TRBV5-4 to TRBJ2-1, with D unclear. The germline V and J ends were trimmed by 0 bases and 4 bases, with 11 bases remaining between them. The CDR3 has 15 residues. In germline, CDR1 is SGHNT, CDR2 YYREEE (reference sequence). CDR3 coding DNA: TGTGCCAGCAGCTTGGACTACCCACCATACAATGAGCAGTTCTTC. Protein sequence: CASSLDYPPYNEQFF.

The V gene is TRBV30, the J gene TRBJ1-1, with D unresolved. The CDR3 consists of 12 residues. The ends were cut back, 0 bases at V and 5 bases at J, with 7 bases in the middle. Germline lookup yields CDR1 GTSNPN and CDR2 SVGIG (reference sequence). This CDR3 reads CAWSVLDTEAFF. CDR3 nucleotide sequence: TGTGCCTGGAGTGTACTCGATACTGAAGCTTTCTTT.

V is TRBV7-8 and J is TRBJ1-2, with 8 bases identical to TRBD1. CDR3 length: 14 amino acids. The V gene's germline CDR1 is SGHVS and CDR2 FQNEAQ. The V gene end was trimmed by 4 bases and the J gene end by 3 bases; junction bases not matched to a gene: 4. The CDR3 nucleotides read TGTGCCAGCAGCTCTGGGACAGGCGACTATGGCTACACCTTC. Protein sequence: CASSSGTGDYGYTF.

The chain has TRBV19 and TRBJ1-2; 7 bases fit TRBD1. Germline assignment: CDR1 LNHDA and CDR2 SQIVND (reference sequence). V lost 5 bases and J lost 8; bases outside the gene matches: 5. This CDR3 is built from 12 residues. DNA for the CDR3: TGTGCCAGTAGTGCCGACAGGGTCGGCTACACCTTC. Protein: CASSADRVGYTF.

This clone has just a few counts. The chain joins TRBV6-6 to TRBJ2-5, with 9 bases matching TRBD2. Germline V gene data show CDR1 as MNHNY and CDR2 as SVGAGI (reference sequence). The CDR3 contains 16 residues. V lost 8 bases and J lost 4; bases outside the gene matches: 14. The CDR3 is CASSPPLAGASETQYF. CDR3 DNA: TGTGCCAGCTCACCCCCACTAGCGGGTGCCTCAGAGACCCAGTACTTC.

V usage is TRBV14 and J usage is TRBJ2-6; 10 positions match TRBD1. V shed 3 bases and J 3 bases; nucleotides not matched to a gene: 11. Looked up from germline, CDR1 is SGHDN and CDR2 is FVKESK. The CDR3 is made up of 19 amino acids. The CDR3 protein is CASSHFTGTGVDGANVLTF. In DNA form, the CDR3 reads TGTGCCAGCAGCCATTTCACCGGGACAGGGGTTGATGGGGCCAACGTCCTGACTTTC.

The chain links TRBV7-4 to TRBJ2-1; a possible D gene is TRBD1 (6 bases). This CDR3 is built from 16 residues. CDR1 and CDR2 from the germline V gene are SGHVT and SQSDAQ. With 0 bases removed from V and 8 bases from J, the gap between germline ends came to 17 bases. CDR3 nucleotide sequence: TGTGCCAGCAGCTTAGCAGGGGTCAGGGGTCGCGATGAGCAGTTCTTC. Amino acids: CASSLAGVRGRDEQFF. The variable domain in full, completed from reference TRBV7-4 and TRBJ2-1, reads GAGVSQSPRYKVAKRGRDVALRCDSISGHVTLYWYRQTLGQGSEVLTYSQSDAQRDKSGRPSGRFSAERPERSVSTLKIQRTEQGDSAVYLCASSLAGVRGRDEQFFGPGTRLTVL.

The chain is built from TRBV29-1 and TRBJ2-2; D is ambiguous. The length of the CDR3 is 14 residues. The germline V gene has CDR1 SQVTM and CDR2 ANQGSEA. V shed 3 bases and J shed 4 bases, with 12 bases lying between them. Here the CDR3 reads CSVEVSGGTGELFF. Here the CDR3 DNA reads TGCAGCGTTGAGGTCTCCGGCGGCACCGGGGAGCTGTTTTTT.

The rearrangement joins TRBV19 to TRBJ1-1; 8 positions match TRBD1. The ends lost 7 bases at V and 2 bases at J; junction bases unmatched: 6. The CDR3 is 14 residues long. Germline CDR1 and CDR2: LNHDA and SQIVND (reference sequence). CDR3 residues: CASNQDRANTEAFF. The CDR3 region has the DNA TGTGCCAGTAACCAGGACAGGGCTAACACTGAAGCTTTCTTT.

The genes are TRBV27 and TRBJ1-2; TRBD1 might be the D (5 bases). Trimming took off 6 bases at V and 3 bases at J, with 11 bases between the two ends. Germline V CDR1 and CDR2: MNHEY, SMNVEV (reference sequence). This CDR3 is built from 13 residues. For the CDR3, the DNA is TGTGCCAGCAGCGATGACAGATACTATGGCTACACCTTC. This sequence encodes CASSDDRYYGYTF.

This chain uses TRBV7-6 with TRBJ2-7, with D perhaps TRBD1 (5 bases). The CDR3 runs 15 residues. V was pared by 0 bases and J by 2 bases, with 11 bases between. Germline values: CDR1 SGHVS, CDR2 FNYEAQ. CDR3 sequence reads: CASSLAETAAYEQYF. CDR3 DNA sequence: TGTGCCAGCAGCTTAGCTGAGACAGCAGCCTACGAGCAGTACTTC.

The chain uses TRBV28 and TRBJ2-7, with TRBD1 matching over 9 bases. The CDR3 is 15 residues long. V trimming: 6 bases; J trimming: 4 bases; junction bases outside the gene matches: 10. Per the germline V gene, CDR1 is MDHEN and CDR2 is SYDVKM. CDR3 sequence reads: CASSLGQGLGYEQYF. CDR3 DNA sequence: TGTGCCAGCAGCCTAGGACAGGGGTTAGGTTACGAGCAGTACTTC.

This clone showed up just a few times. The genes are TRBV6-5 and TRBJ2-7; possibly TRBD2 for D (5 bases). The CDR3 extends over 15 amino acids. The ends were cut back, 6 bases at V and 3 bases at J, with 18 bases in the middle. The V gene's germline CDR1 is MNHEY and CDR2 SVGAGI. The DNA for the CDR3 is TGTGCCAGCAGGTTCTCCCCCTACGGGGACTACGAGCAGTACTTC. This codes for CASRFSPYGDYEQYF.

The chain uses TRBV19 and TRBJ2-1; 9 nucleotides match TRBD2. CDR3 size: 17 residues. Per germline, CDR1 LNHDA and CDR2 SQIVND (reference sequence). V shed 5 bases and J 1 base; nucleotides not matched to a gene: 9. The CDR3, as DNA: TGTGCCAGTAGTCTTCCTAGCGGGAAATCGTCCTACAATGAGCAGTTCTTC. It yields the protein CASSLPSGKSSYNEQFF.

This clone was recorded once. This chain uses TRBV18 with TRBJ1-1; no clear D. The CDR3 is 16 residues long. V lost 2 bases and J lost 1, with 14 bases in between. The V gene's germline CDR1 is KGHSH and CDR2 LQKENI. Here the CDR3 DNA reads TGTGCCAGCTCACCAATGGCTGGCCAGGAGAACACTGAAGCTTTCTTT. Residues: CASSPMAGQENTEAFF.

Concerning this clone: Germline is not matched at one junction end, which may reflect a read error. This chain uses TRBV7-8 with TRBJ2-2; D is perhaps TRBD1 (6 bases). This CDR3 has 17 residues. From germline, CDR1 is SGHVS and CDR2 FQNEAQ. The CDR3 coding sequence is TGTGCCAGCAGCTTAGGGGGGCAGGGCTCGAACACCGGGGAGCCGTTTTTT. Translating gives CASSLGGQGSNTGEPFF.

The sample holds one count of this clone. The chain joins TRBV9 to TRBJ2-2; 9 nucleotides match TRBD1. Germline lookup yields CDR1 SGDLS and CDR2 YYNGEE. V shed 0 bases, J shed 4 bases, and the junction held 7 bases outside the gene matches. The CDR3 runs to 17 residues. Here the CDR3 reads CASSVAPSTGGTGELFF. The CDR3 coding sequence is TGTGCCAGCAGCGTAGCTCCCTCGACAGGGGGCACCGGGGAGCTGTTTTTT.

The rearrangement uses TRBV29-1 and TRBJ1-2; D remains ambiguous. The CDR3 has 15 amino acids. Trimming took 6 bases from V and 0 from J, leaving 17 bases between them. The V gene's germline CDR1 is SQVTM and CDR2 ANQGSEA. CDR3 in amino acids: CSVPLQETANYGYTF. The DNA for the CDR3 is TGCAGCGTGCCCCTCCAGGAAACCGCTAACTATGGCTACACCTTC.

The chain has TRBV7-9 and TRBJ2-3, with D possibly TRBD2 on 5 matching bases. The V end was cut by 0 bases, the J end by 0 bases, with 7 bases between. CDR1 and CDR2 (germline): SEHNR, FQNEAQ (reference sequence). The CDR3 runs 15 residues. Here the CDR3 reads CASSLAGASTDTQYF. In DNA, the CDR3 is TGTGCCAGCAGCTTAGCGGGAGCTAGCACAGATACGCAGTATTTT.

The table lists this clone with a few counts. The chain employs TRBV30 and TRBJ1-2, with D possibly TRBD1 on 6 matching bases. CDR1 GTSNPN and CDR2 SVGIG come from the germline V gene (reference sequence). CDR3 length: 12 residues. V shed 7 bases and J shed 8 bases, with 17 bases lying between them. The CDR3: CASSPGTFGYTF. The CDR3 DNA is TGTGCCTCTTCCCCCGGGACATTCGGCTACACCTTC.

The J gene is TRBJ1-2, the V gene TRBV25-1; TRBD1 aligns across 8 bases. The germline CDR1 and CDR2 sequences are MGHDK and SYGVNS. CDR3 size: 13 residues. After removal of 7 bases from V and 2 bases from J, the junction contained 3 bases not matched to a gene. The CDR3 region is CASTRTGNYGYTF. The CDR3 DNA reads TGTGCCAGCACCCGGACAGGGAACTATGGCTACACCTTC.

The chain has TRBV6-1 and TRBJ2-7, with D possibly matching TRBD1 (6 bases). This CDR3 has 13 residues. Germline CDR1 is MNHNS and CDR2 is SASEGT. The V gene lost 5 bases and the J gene lost 2 bases, with 10 bases spanning the gap. DNA of the CDR3: TGTGCCAGCAGTCCGCGGACAGCCTACGAGCAGTACTTC. Protein: CASSPRTAYEQYF.

This clone was picked up a small number of times. The chain uses TRBV6-4 and TRBJ2-1; 13 bases map to TRBD2. This CDR3 spans 17 amino acids. The trim removed 6 bases at V and 6 bases at J, leaving 11 bases unmatched. The germline V gene has CDR1 MRHNA and CDR2 SNTAGT. For the CDR3, the DNA is TGTGCCAGCAGCGATACTAGCGGGAGGGCCAGAGTCAATGAGCAGTTCTTC. Amino acid sequence: CASSDTSGRARVNEQFF.

There are a few counts of this clone. The V call is TRBV10-3, the J call TRBJ2-3; 10 bases are shared with TRBD2. CDR1 and CDR2 (germline): ENHRY, SYGVKD. The CDR3 covers 18 residues. J was trimmed by 2 bases and V by 8 bases; bases with no gene match: 16. The CDR3 nucleotides read TGTGCCATCTCGGGAACGGGACTAGCGTTTTACTCCACAGATACGCAGTATTTT. This gives the protein CAISGTGLAFYSTDTQYF.

As for this clone: No DNA is shown, since the ends of the CDR3 on it are uncertain; the CDR3 is the one TCRdb lists. This chain joins TRBV27 and TRBJ2-2; no DNA check was done on the table's D call, TRBD2. Germline CDR1 reads MNHEY; CDR2 reads SMNVEV (reference sequence). With termini counted, the CDR3 has 14 amino acids. This chain's CDR3 is CASSFLERAGELFF.

This sequence joins TRBV28 and TRBJ1-5, with 7 bases aligning to TRBD1. The V and J ends lost 5 bases and 3 bases, in that order; junction bases with no gene match: 10. Germline CDR1 and CDR2: MDHEN and SYDVKM. CDR3 length equals 16 residues. CDR3 in DNA: TGTGCCAGCAGTACTCCCCTGGGGACAGTCAATCAGCCCCAGCATTTT. Protein sequence: CASSTPLGTVNQPQHF.

The CDR3: CASSPTSGSTYEQYF. The CDR3 nucleotides read TGTGCCAGCAGTCCGACTAGCGGGTCGACCTACGAGCAGTACTTC. The genes are TRBV6-5 and TRBJ2-7; 10 nucleotides align to TRBD2. The CDR3 extends over 15 amino acids. Germline V CDR1 and CDR2: MNHEY, SVGAGI. Trimming at V came to 5 bases and at J to 2 bases, leaving 6 bases not matched to a gene.